Reported below is one TCR beta chain. As yet, its antigen is unknown. Germline V CDR1 and CDR2: LGHNA, YNFKEQ. CDR3 length equals 15 residues. V lost 3 bases to trimming and J lost 8 bases; unmatched junction nucleotides: 9. This entry belongs to a study of blood T cells in healthy people across ages. Study findings and constraints: The study could not conclusively compare naive and antigen-experienced cells, given its unsorted PBMCs. Calculation of diversity from one million T cells yielded estimates considered to be underestimates.

Then a second PCR, running roughly 7 to 11 cycles, was carried out with a sample-barcoded 5' primer and a J-beta primer mix. TCRdb reanalysed the 5' RACE reads using MiXCR and keeps one entry per CDR3 protein. The data show hundreds of thousands of distinct CDR3 sequences, approximately 40% seen once. The sequence was collected from an elderly man in good health. Sequencing was performed on blood. The rearrangement joins TRBV4-2 to TRBJ2-1; 8 nucleotides match TRBD1. CDR3 DNA: TGTGCCAGCAGCCAGCCAGGACAGGGAGCTGATGAGCAGTTCTTC. Protein sequence: CASSQPGQGADEQFF.